The next 8 T cell receptor beta chains were all read from a single sample in a study of blood T cell repertoires in COVID-19. Method: immunoSEQ multiplex PCR; TCRdb's copy keeps in-frame clones and lacks some. The table shows 110,000 to 150,000 clones, with 85% to 90% occurring only once. Sequenced: peripheral blood. These receptors all come from a woman aged 55-69 years with active COVID-19.

The CDR3 bases are TGCAGCGTTTTGAGCACTGAAGCTTTCTTT. Residues: CSVLSTEAFF. The gene calls are TRBV29-1 and TRBJ1-1; D gene ambiguous. Trimming removed 5 bases from V and 4 bases from J, with 5 bases in between. This CDR3 has 10 residues. Germline loops: CDR1 SQVTM, CDR2 ANQGSEA.

About this clone itself: This same CDR3 is encoded by further DNA sequences in the sample. The chain carries TRBV6-2 or TRBV6-3 and TRBJ1-1, with 7 nucleotides matching TRBD1. The germline V gene encodes CDR1 MNHEY and CDR2 SVGEGT. This CDR3 comprises 14 residues. Trimming took 3 bases from V and 1 from J; bases not matched to a gene: 2. The DNA of the CDR3 is TGTGCCAGCAGTTATCAGGGGGGGAACACTGAAGCTTTCTTT. Translated, it gives CASSYQGGNTEAFF.

The chain joins TRBV9 to TRBJ2-4; 8 bases fit TRBD1. This CDR3 region has 17 residues. Per germline, CDR1 SGDLS and CDR2 YYNGEE. Trimming cost V 3 bases and J 1 base; bases outside gene matches: 9. The DNA of the CDR3 is TGTGCCAGCAGCGGGGGTGTGCAGGGGGCTGCCAAAAACATTCAGTACTTC. Protein sequence: CASSGGVQGAAKNIQYF.

This sequence joins TRBV4-2 and TRBJ2-1, with D possibly being TRBD2 (6 bases). CDR3 size: 16 residues. Per the germline V gene, CDR1 is LGHNA and CDR2 is YNFKEQ. Trimming removed 1 base at V and 5 bases at J, with 15 bases between. CDR3 in amino acids: CASSQGDARGDNEQFF. Written as DNA, the CDR3 is TGTGCCAGCAGCCAAGGGGACGCCCGCGGGGACAATGAGCAGTTCTTC.

The rearrangement joins TRBV6-5 to TRBJ2-1; 7 bases match TRBD2. Germline V lookup: CDR1 MNHEY, CDR2 SVGAGI. This CDR3 spans 14 amino acids. V trimming: 2 bases; J trimming: 6 bases; junction bases outside the gene matches: 4. The CDR3: CASSYGRGSNEQFF. CDR3 coding DNA: TGTGCCAGCAGTTACGGTCGCGGGAGCAATGAGCAGTTCTTC.

J is TRBJ2-1 and V is TRBV28, with D perhaps matching TRBD2 (5 bases). CDR3 size: 16 residues. Trimming removed 2 bases from V and 1 base from J, with 12 bases in between. The germline gives CDR1 MDHEN, CDR2 SYDVKM. CDR3 in DNA: TGTGCCAGCAGTTTAATCGGGGTGAGGTCCTACAATGAGCAGTTCTTC. Translation: CASSLIGVRSYNEQFF.

This sequence joins TRBV4-2 and TRBJ2-2, with 7 nucleotides matching TRBD2. The trim removed 0 bases at V and 5 bases at J, leaving 9 bases unmatched. Germline V gene sequence: CDR1 LGHNA, CDR2 YNFKEQ. CDR3 size: 17 residues. CDR3 sequence: CASSQDERLAGTGELFF. The CDR3 DNA reads TGTGCCAGCAGCCAAGATGAGAGACTAGCAGGGACCGGGGAGCTGTTTTTT.

The rearrangement joins TRBV3-1 (or the pseudogene TRBV3-2) to TRBJ1-2; 7 bases align to TRBD1. Trimming at V came to 2 bases and at J to 8 bases, leaving 5 bases not matched to a gene. Looked up from germline, CDR1 is LGHDT and CDR2 is YNNKEL (reference sequence). The CDR3 is 13 residues long. The CDR3 nucleotides read TGTGCCAGCAGCCAACTAGACAGGGAAGGCTACACCTTC. It translates to CASSQLDREGYTF.